This passage covers 31 T cell receptor beta chains from one sample sequenced in a study of regulatory T cells in long-lasting Graves disease. As to time point: newly diagnosed GD, antithyroid drugs for less than 3 months. PBMC RNA was the source of the TCR library. iRepertoire HTBI primers and Arm-PCR of CDR3 regions built TCR beta libraries. TCRdb passed the multiplex PCR reads through MiXCR, listing each CDR3 protein once. This table holds some 320,000 distinct CDR3 sequences, approximately 20% found once. Sample: peripheral blood mononuclear cells (PBMCs), taken at new diagnosis, from a patient treated with antithyroid drugs. Source of these receptors: a female donor with Graves disease.

This clonotype was recorded many times. The CDR3 loop reads CASSDERERPDTQYF. The CDR3 DNA follows: TGTGCCAGCAGTGATGAGCGGGAGCGCCCAGATACGCAGTATTTT. This chain connects TRBV2 to TRBJ2-3; 8 bases line up with TRBD2. The germline gives CDR1 SNHLY, CDR2 FYNNEI. V lost 3 bases, J lost 4 bases, and 6 bases stayed unmatched. The CDR3 extends over 15 amino acids.

This clonotype was observed many times. The chain uses TRBV9 and TRBJ1-2; D perhaps matches TRBD1 (5 bases). Trimming stripped 0 bases from V and 3 bases from J, with 12 bases between. Germline-derived CDR1 and CDR2 are SGDLS and YYNGEE. The CDR3 runs 15 residues. The CDR3 DNA is TGTGCCAGCAGCGTAGCCGCAGGGTTTGACTATGGCTACACCTTC. Translation: CASSVAAGFDYGYTF. The full variable domain, in which reference TRBV9 and TRBJ1-2 provide the parts outside the CDR3, is DSGVTQTPKHLITATGQRVTLRCSPRSGDLSVYWYQQSLDQGLQFLIQYYNGEERAKGNILERFSAQQFPDLHSELNLSSLELGDSALYFCASSVAAGFDYGYTFGSGTRLTVV.

There are many counts of this clonotype. The chain employs TRBV6-1 and TRBJ2-5, with 11 nucleotides matching TRBD1. From germline, CDR1 is MNHNS and CDR2 SASEGT. This CDR3 contains 17 residues. Trimming cost V 7 bases and J 2 bases; bases outside gene matches: 12. The CDR3 nucleotides read TGTGCCAGCAACCAAGGAGTGGGGACAGGGGGACAAGAGACCCAGTACTTC. It codes for CASNQGVGTGGQETQYF.

The chain joins TRBV9 to TRBJ2-1; D gene ambiguous. The length of the CDR3 is 10 residues. With 1 base removed from V and 8 bases from J, the gap between germline ends came to 1 base. Germline values: CDR1 SGDLS, CDR2 YYNGEE. The CDR3 bases are TGTGCCAGCAGCGTACATGAGCAGTTCTTC. Translated, it gives CASSVHEQFF.

The chain recombines TRBV19 with TRBJ1-1; D perhaps matches TRBD1 (5 bases). The CDR3 runs 14 residues. Germline CDR1 LNHDA, CDR2 SQIVND (reference sequence). The ends were cut back, 0 bases at V and 2 bases at J, with 7 bases in the middle. CDR3 in DNA: TGTGCCAGTAGTATAGATGGGGGAAACACTGAAGCTTTCTTT. Residues: CASSIDGGNTEAFF.

A word on this clonotype: A much larger clone differs by one base, so this may be a read error. The genes are TRBV3-1 and TRBJ2-3; perhaps TRBD2 as D (6 bases). This CDR3 spans 15 amino acids. Germline V gene sequence: CDR1 LGHDT, CDR2 YNNKEL (reference sequence). The CDR3 is CASSQDGSPTATQYF. The CDR3 DNA is TGTGCCAGCAGCCAAGACGGGAGCCCCACAGCTACGCAGTATTTT.

This clonotype showed up many times. V gene TRBV6-1 combines with J gene TRBJ1-1; D call uncertain. Germline CDR1 reads MNHNS; CDR2 reads SASEGT. CDR3 length: 13 residues. V shed 8 bases and J shed 7 bases, with 17 bases lying between them. In DNA form, the CDR3 reads TGTGCCAGCTATGTCGCATCTTGGGATGAAGCTTTCTTT. Its translation is CASYVASWDEAFF.

This clonotype appeared many times. The gene calls are TRBV28 and TRBJ2-6; TRBD1 aligns across 12 bases. The ends lost 4 bases at V and 4 bases at J; junction bases unmatched: 8. The CDR3 has 18 amino acids. Germline lookup yields CDR1 MDHEN and CDR2 SYDVKM. CDR3 residues: CASSSPGQGAKGANVLTF. The CDR3 DNA is TGTGCCAGCAGTTCCCCGGGACAGGGGGCGAAAGGGGCCAACGTCCTGACTTTC.

Points on this clonotype: A read error likely explains this, since a far larger clone differs by one base. The chain uses TRBV12-3 or TRBV12-4 and TRBJ2-5, with 8 bases aligning to TRBD2. V lost 6 bases and J lost 11; bases outside the gene matches: 17. The CDR3 has 15 residues. CDR3 amino acids: CASSFERELGGEQYF. CDR3 in DNA: TGTGCCAGCAGCTTTGAGCGGGAGCTTGGGGGTGAGCAGTACTTC.

The CDR3 region is CASSERDYWDEQFF. The CDR3 DNA reads TGTGCCAGCAGTGAACGGGACTACTGGGATGAGCAGTTCTTC. V gene TRBV2 combines with J gene TRBJ2-1, with 7 bases matching TRBD2. V shed 2 bases and J 8 bases; nucleotides not matched to a gene: 6. CDR1 is SNHLY, CDR2 FYNNEI, per germline. The CDR3 extends over 14 amino acids.

This clonotype was recorded at least ten times. V and J are TRBV9 and TRBJ1-1; 7 bases line up with TRBD1. Germline CDR1 is SGDLS and CDR2 is YYNGEE. After removal of 3 bases from V and 6 bases from J, the junction contained 8 bases not matched to a gene. This CDR3 has 14 residues. CDR3 residues: CASSGRDSVAEAFF. DNA of the CDR3: TGTGCCAGCAGCGGACGGGACAGCGTGGCTGAAGCTTTCTTT. Complete variable domain (other parts from reference TRBV9 and TRBJ1-1): DSGVTQTPKHLITATGQRVTLRCSPRSGDLSVYWYQQSLDQGLQFLIQYYNGEERAKGNILERFSAQQFPDLHSELNLSSLELGDSALYFCASSGRDSVAEAFFGQGTRLTVV.

This clonotype was detected ten times or more. This chain links TRBV30 with TRBJ2-7, with 8 bases identical to TRBD2. CDR3 length equals 14 residues. The V and J ends lost 0 bases and 3 bases, in that order; junction bases with no gene match: 4. CDR1 and CDR2 (germline): GTSNPN, SVGIG (reference sequence). The CDR3 nucleotides read TGTGCCTGGAGTGTACTAGCGGAGGACTACGAGCAGTACTTC. The encoded protein is CAWSVLAEDYEQYF. Looking up the rest from reference TRBV30 and TRBJ2-7 gives the full variable domain: SQTIHQWPATLVQPVGSPLSLECTVEGTSNPNLYWYRQAAGRGLQLLFYSVGIGQISSEVPQNLSASRPQDRQFILSSKKLLLSDSGFYLCAWSVLAEDYEQYFGPGTRLTVT.

This clonotype was detected many times. V and J are TRBV9 and TRBJ2-1; 9 nucleotides agree with TRBD2. Germline trimming cut 3 bases from V and 2 bases from J; bases unmatched to any gene: 6. The CDR3 is 16 amino acids. Germline lookup yields CDR1 SGDLS and CDR2 YYNGEE. CDR3 in DNA: TGTGCCAGCAGCGCGAGTAGCGGGAGCCCCTACAATGAGCAGTTCTTC. It specifies CASSASSGSPYNEQFF. The entire variable domain, with the rest obtained from reference TRBV9 and TRBJ2-1, is as follows: DSGVTQTPKHLITATGQRVTLRCSPRSGDLSVYWYQQSLDQGLQFLIQYYNGEERAKGNILERFSAQQFPDLHSELNLSSLELGDSALYFCASSASSGSPYNEQFFGPGTRLTVL.

In its sample, this clonotype was seen many times. The chain links TRBV27 to TRBJ2-7, with D unresolved. Germline V CDR1 and CDR2: MNHEY, SMNVEV (reference sequence). V gave up 4 bases and J gave up 2 bases, with 12 bases separating them. The CDR3 has 14 residues. The CDR3 DNA reads TGTGCCAGCAGTTCCTACCCCCCTACCTACGAGCAGTACTTC. This translates into CASSSYPPTYEQYF.

The chain carries TRBV6-1 and TRBJ2-3; TRBD2 might be the D (6 bases). V was clipped by 1 base and J by 1 base, with 12 bases between them. The CDR3 sequence is 16 residues long. Germline values: CDR1 MNHNS, CDR2 SASEGT. This CDR3 is CASSEVGGVRTDTQYF. The CDR3 bases are TGTGCCAGCAGTGAAGTAGGCGGGGTTCGCACAGATACGCAGTATTTT.

This clonotype was seen repeatedly, ten times or more. The chain carries TRBV3-1 and TRBJ2-7; TRBD2 aligns across 7 bases. The CDR3 is 13 residues long. The germline CDR1 and CDR2 sequences are LGHDT and YNNKEL (reference sequence). V gave up 6 bases and J gave up 7 bases; unmatched junction bases: 9. The CDR3 bases are TGTGCCAGCAGTCAGGTGGGAGCGGGAGAGCAGTACTTC. Translating gives CASSQVGAGEQYF.

The table lists this clonotype with a few counts. V gene TRBV3-1 combines with J gene TRBJ2-1, with 7 bases identical to TRBD1. Germline V gene sequence: CDR1 LGHDT, CDR2 YNNKEL (reference sequence). The CDR3 has 16 residues. Trimming at V came to 0 bases and at J to 4 bases, leaving 6 bases not matched to a gene. CDR3 in DNA: TGTGCCAGCAGCCAAGAACCCCAGGACAGGTACAATGAGCAGTTCTTC. Amino acid sequence: CASSQEPQDRYNEQFF.

Many counts were recorded for this clonotype. The CDR3 loop is CASSEALQDPSGTGELFF. The CDR3 DNA reads TGTGCCAGCAGTGAAGCGCTTCAGGACCCCAGCGGCACCGGGGAGCTGTTTTTT. The chain employs TRBV2 and TRBJ2-2; tentatively, D is TRBD2 (5 bases). There are 18 residues in the CDR3. Germline V lookup: CDR1 SNHLY, CDR2 FYNNEI. Trimming cost V 0 bases and J 4 bases, with 18 bases left between them.

In its sample, this clonotype was seen many times. The V gene is TRBV19, the J gene TRBJ2-2; no clear D gene. This CDR3 is built from 16 residues. The germline CDR1 and CDR2 sequences are LNHDA and SQIVND (reference sequence). Trimming left V 9 bases short and J 0 bases short, with 17 bases between. The CDR3 loop reads CASKPNRVANTGELFF. CDR3 in DNA: TGTGCCAGCAAGCCGAACAGAGTTGCGAACACCGGGGAGCTGTTTTTT.

This clonotype was seen many times. The genes are TRBV6-1 and TRBJ2-1; D is possibly TRBD2 (5 bases). Between the trimmed V and J ends, which lost 8 bases and 2 bases, there was a span of 10 bases. The length of the CDR3 is 13 residues. CDR1 MNHNS and CDR2 SASEGT come from the germline V gene. The CDR3 bases are TGTGCCAGCGGGAGTAGAGCCTACAATGAGCAGTTCTTC. Protein sequence: CASGSRAYNEQFF.

The table lists this clonotype with a count of one. A far larger clone differs by one base, so this is likely a read error. The chain is built from TRBV6-2 or TRBV6-3 and TRBJ1-4, with D possibly being TRBD1 (5 bases). The CDR3 spans 12 residues. CDR1 is MNHEY and CDR2 is SVGEGT in the germline V gene. The CDR3, as DNA: TGTGCCAGCGGGGGAATACGTGAAAAACTGCTTTTT. Protein: CASGGIREKLLF.

This clonotype was seen many times. This chain links TRBV11-2 with TRBJ2-7; TRBD2 matches 9 bases. CDR1 and CDR2 from the germline V gene are SGHAT and FQNNGV. The CDR3 extends over 19 amino acids. The ends lost 1 base at V and 3 bases at J; junction bases unmatched: 16. The CDR3 here is CASSLVFAGGLGGNYEQYF. CDR3 bases: TGTGCCAGCAGCTTAGTCTTCGCGGGAGGGCTTGGGGGAAACTACGAGCAGTACTTC.

This chain connects TRBV29-1 to TRBJ2-1, with TRBD2 identical over 7 bases. The end of the DNA fits TRBJ2-5 better, so the J call may be wrong. This CDR3 comprises 13 residues. Germline V gene data show CDR1 as SQVTM and CDR2 as ANQGSEA. CDR3 in amino acids: CSATRTSGTTQYF. The CDR3 DNA sequence: TGCAGCGCTACCCGGACTAGTGGGACCACCCAGTACTTC.

There are a few counts of this clonotype. The genes are TRBV19 and TRBJ2-7; TRBD2 might be the D (5 bases). The germline V and J ends were trimmed by 4 bases and 3 bases, with 16 bases remaining between them. Germline CDR1 reads LNHDA; CDR2 reads SQIVND (reference sequence). The CDR3 is made up of 15 amino acids. CDR3 sequence (DNA): TGTGCCAGTAGTAAGATGAGGGTTTCTTTCTACGAGCAGTACTTC. Its protein product is CASSKMRVSFYEQYF.

Details on this clonotype: This may be a read error: a much more frequent sequence differs by one nucleotide. The chain carries TRBV3-1 and TRBJ2-1; the D is unclear. V was trimmed by 0 bases and J by 3 bases, leaving 6 bases between them. From germline, CDR1 is LGHDT and CDR2 YNNKEL (reference sequence). This CDR3 is 14 amino acids long. The CDR3 bases are TGTGCCAGCAGCCAAGATTCGGACTACAATGAGCAGTTCTTC. Its protein is CASSQDSDYNEQFF.

This clonotype was counted only a few times. The CDR3 does not end in the conserved phenylalanine or tryptophan, so this is likely a read error. This chain joins TRBV30 and TRBJ2-1; D is undetermined. The CDR3 extends over 16 amino acids. Trimming removed 0 bases from V and 2 bases from J, with 14 bases in between. The germline gives CDR1 GTSNPN, CDR2 SVGIG (reference sequence). CDR3 sequence: CAWSVPRGRTYNEQFL. CDR3 sequence (DNA): TGTGCCTGGAGTGTACCACGCGGACGTACCTACAATGAGCAGTTCCTC.

This clonotype was recorded once. A clone one base away is much larger, so this may be a read error. This chain joins TRBV20-1 and TRBJ2-7; D possibly corresponds to TRBD2 (7 bases). The CDR3 covers 13 residues. The germline gives CDR1 DFQATT, CDR2 SNEGSKA (reference sequence). Here the CDR3 DNA reads TGCAGTGCTAGCGGGGGGCTCTCCTACAAGCAGTACTTC. Amino acid sequence: CSASGGLSYKQYF.

V gene TRBV6-1 combines with J gene TRBJ2-7; D perhaps matches TRBD1 (5 bases). The DNA end is a closer match to TRBJ1-2, so the J assignment may be wrong. Germline CDR1 reads MNHNS; CDR2 reads SASEGT. This CDR3 has 14 residues. The chain's CDR3 is CASSYRQQSHGYTF. CDR3 DNA: TGTGCCAGCAGTTATAGACAGCAGTCTCATGGCTACACCTTC.

This clonotype was seen repeatedly, ten times or more. The genes are TRBV13 and TRBJ2-3; maybe TRBD2 (5 bases). This CDR3 comprises 14 residues. CDR1 is PRHDT and CDR2 is FYEKMQ in the germline V gene (reference sequence). V lost 5 bases and J lost 6, with 15 bases in between. Here the CDR3 reads CASSPRGLTDTQYF. CDR3 nucleotides: TGTGCCAGCAGCCCTAGAGGACTCACGGATACGCAGTATTTT. The entire variable domain, with the rest obtained from reference TRBV13 and TRBJ2-3, is as follows: AAGVIQSPRHLIKEKRETATLKCYPIPRHDTVYWYQQGPGQDPQFLISFYEKMQSDKGSIPDRFSAQQFSDYHSELNMSSLELGDSALYFCASSPRGLTDTQYFGPGTRLTVL.

This clonotype appeared many times. V usage is TRBV29-1 and J usage is TRBJ2-1; possibly TRBD2 for D (5 bases). CDR1 and CDR2 (germline): SQVTM, ANQGSEA. The CDR3 consists of 15 residues. The V end was cut by 0 bases, the J end by 12 bases, with 21 bases between. The CDR3 DNA reads TGCAGCGTTGAAGATCTGGACTCTAGTCGGGTTTGGCAGTTCTTC. Translation: CSVEDLDSSRVWQFF.

This clonotype was observed a few times. One junction end disagrees with the germline gene, perhaps due to a read error. DNA for the CDR3: TGTGCTAGCAGCGTTCGACAGGGGACAGATACGCAGTATTTT. Its translation: CASSVRQGTDTQYF. The chain recombines TRBV7-7 with TRBJ2-3; TRBD1 agrees at 8 bases. This CDR3 is 14 amino acids long. Germline CDR1 and CDR2: SSHAT and FNYEAQ (reference sequence).